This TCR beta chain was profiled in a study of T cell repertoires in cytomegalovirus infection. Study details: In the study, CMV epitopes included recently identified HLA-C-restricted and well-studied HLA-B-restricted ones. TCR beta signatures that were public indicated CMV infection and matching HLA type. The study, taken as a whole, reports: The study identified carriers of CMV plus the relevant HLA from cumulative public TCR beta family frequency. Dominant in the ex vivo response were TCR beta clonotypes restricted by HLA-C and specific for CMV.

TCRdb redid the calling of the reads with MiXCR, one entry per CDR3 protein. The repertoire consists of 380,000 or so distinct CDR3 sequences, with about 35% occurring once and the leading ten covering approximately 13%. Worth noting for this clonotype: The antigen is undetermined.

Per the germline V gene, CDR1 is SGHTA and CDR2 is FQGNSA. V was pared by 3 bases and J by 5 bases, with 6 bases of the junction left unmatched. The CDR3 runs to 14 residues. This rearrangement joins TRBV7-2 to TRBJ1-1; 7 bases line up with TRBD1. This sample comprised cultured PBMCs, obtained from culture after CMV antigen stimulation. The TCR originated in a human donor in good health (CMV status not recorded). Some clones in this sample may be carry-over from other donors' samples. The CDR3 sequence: CASSFRRGQTEAFF. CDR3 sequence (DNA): TGTGCCAGCAGCTTCAGGCGGGGACAGACTGAAGCTTTCTTT.